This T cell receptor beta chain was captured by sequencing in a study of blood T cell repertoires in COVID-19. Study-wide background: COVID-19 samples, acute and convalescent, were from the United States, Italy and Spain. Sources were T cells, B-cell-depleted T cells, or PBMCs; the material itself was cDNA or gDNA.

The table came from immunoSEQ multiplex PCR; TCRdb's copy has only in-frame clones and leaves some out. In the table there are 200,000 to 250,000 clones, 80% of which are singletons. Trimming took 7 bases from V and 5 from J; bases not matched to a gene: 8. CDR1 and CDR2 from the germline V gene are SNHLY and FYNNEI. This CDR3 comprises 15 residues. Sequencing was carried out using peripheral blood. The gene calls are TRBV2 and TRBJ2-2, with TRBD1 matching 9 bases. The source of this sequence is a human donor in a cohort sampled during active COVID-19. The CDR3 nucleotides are TGTGCCAGCACTACAGGACAGGGGAGGACCGGGGAGCTGTTTTTT. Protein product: CASTTGQGRTGELFF.